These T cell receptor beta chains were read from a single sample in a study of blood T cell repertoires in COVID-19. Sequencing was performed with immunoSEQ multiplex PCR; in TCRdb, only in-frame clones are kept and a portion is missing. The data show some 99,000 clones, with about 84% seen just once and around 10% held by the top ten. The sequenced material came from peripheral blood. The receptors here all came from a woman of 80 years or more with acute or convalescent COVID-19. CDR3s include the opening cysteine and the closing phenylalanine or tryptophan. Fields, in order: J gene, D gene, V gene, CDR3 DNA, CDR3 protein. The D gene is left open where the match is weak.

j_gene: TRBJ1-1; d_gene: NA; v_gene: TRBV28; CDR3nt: TGTGCCAGCAGTTTAGGGCGTACAGGGAACACTGAAGCTTTCTTT; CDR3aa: CASSLGRTGNTEAFF
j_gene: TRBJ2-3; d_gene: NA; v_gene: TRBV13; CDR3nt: TGTGCCAGCAGCCCCACCGGGGAGTCAGATACGCAGTATTTT; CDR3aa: CASSPTGESDTQYF
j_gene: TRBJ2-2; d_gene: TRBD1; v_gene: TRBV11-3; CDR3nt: TGTGCCAGCAGCGCCGGGACAGCGCAAGGGGAGCTGTTTTTT; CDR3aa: CASSAGTAQGELFF
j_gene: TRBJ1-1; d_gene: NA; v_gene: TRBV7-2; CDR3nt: TGTGCCAGCAGCCTGAGGAGGAACACTGAAGCTTTCTTT; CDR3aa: CASSLRRNTEAFF
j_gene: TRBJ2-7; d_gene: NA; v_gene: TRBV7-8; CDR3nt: TGTGCCAGCAGCCTTACGGGATCGGGCGAGCAGTACTTC; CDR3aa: CASSLTGSGEQYF
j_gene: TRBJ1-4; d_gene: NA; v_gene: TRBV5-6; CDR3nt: TGTGCCAGCAGCACATTTACAGGACCAACTAATGAAAAACTGTTTTTT; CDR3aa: CASSTFTGPTNEKLFF
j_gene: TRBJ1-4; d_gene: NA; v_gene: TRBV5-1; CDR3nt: TGCGCCAGCAGCTTGGGTCTTAAGGGGCCACTCGATGAAAAACTGTTTTTT; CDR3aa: CASSLGLKGPLDEKLFF
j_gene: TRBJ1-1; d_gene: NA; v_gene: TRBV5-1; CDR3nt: TGCGCCAGCAGCTTGGGCGCGAACACTGAAGCTTTCTTT; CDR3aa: CASSLGANTEAFF
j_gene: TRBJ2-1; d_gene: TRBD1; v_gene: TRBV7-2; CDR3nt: TGTGCCAGCAGCTTAATGAGGCAGGGGGCGGGGCATGAGCAGTTCTTC; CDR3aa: CASSLMRQGAGHEQFF
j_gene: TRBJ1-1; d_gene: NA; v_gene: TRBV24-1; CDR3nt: TGTGCCACCAGTGATCCGAGGGCCCCGAACACTGAAGCTTTCTTT; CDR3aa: CATSDPRAPNTEAFF